The T cell receptor (beta chain) described here comes from a study of glioma-infiltrating T cells after dendritic cell vaccination. Study background: Treatment, given 2003 to 2012, was autologous tumor lysate-pulsed dendritic cell vaccination. The study's findings and limits: Higher TCR clonality did not directly relate to longer survival.

All glioblastoma patients lacked an isocitrate dehydrogenase mutation. The primer mix had 60 V beta and 13 J beta primers. Assay used: immunoSEQ multiplex PCR; TCRdb lists only in-frame clones, some missing. The profile covers roughly 70,000 clones, with roughly 82% appearing a single time and 2% to 2.5% taken by the ten largest. Germline-derived CDR1 and CDR2 are SNHLY and FYNNEI. This CDR3 contains 11 residues. Trimming removed 3 bases from V and 5 bases from J, with 4 bases in between. To note about this clone: Its antigen is undetermined.

The sample here was blood, taken before dendritic cell vaccination. The sequence came from a human donor with glioblastoma. The chain carries TRBV2 and TRBJ1-2; D gene uncertain. CDR3 nucleotide sequence: TGTGCCAGCAGTGACAGATATGGCTACACCTTC. Encoded protein: CASSDRYGYTF. The full variable domain, its missing parts supplied by reference TRBV2 and TRBJ1-2, is EPEVTQTPSHQVTQMGQEVILRCVPISNHLYFYWYRQILGQKVEFLVSFYNNEISEKSEIFDDQFSVERPDGSNFTLKIRSTKLEDSAMYFCASSDRYGYTFGSGTRLTVV.